A single sample gave rise to the 14 T cell receptor beta chains below, sequenced in a study of CD8+ T cells in alopecia areata. Extracted from the samples, RNA was reverse transcribed into cDNA to serve as the sequencing template. Profiled with immunoSEQ multiplex PCR; TCRdb holds only in-frame clones, not every one. The profile shows fewer than 250,000 clones, roughly 60% of them singletons. Treatment specified: oral pan-JAK inhibitor, 5-10 mg twice daily. Specimen: CD4+ T cells sorted from blood, collected at week 24, from a patient treated with tofacitinib. The receptors come from a human donor with alopecia areata.

The chain recombines TRBV5-1 with TRBJ2-5; 10 bases line up with TRBD1. CDR1 is SGHRS and CDR2 is YFSETQ in the germline V gene. The J segment lost 9 bases and the V segment lost 3 bases, leaving 11 bases of the junction unmatched. The length of the CDR3 is 15 residues. The DNA of the CDR3 is TGCGCCAGCAGCTCGGGGGGTCCCGGGACAGGGGCCCAGTACTTC. Amino acid sequence: CASSSGGPGTGAQYF. The complete variable domain, with remaining parts taken from reference TRBV5-1 and TRBJ2-5, reads KAGVTQTPRYLIKTRGQQVTLSCSPISGHRSVSWYQQTPGQGLQFLFEYFSETQRNKGNFPGRFSGRQFSNSRSEMNVSTLELGDSALYLCASSSGGPGTGAQYFGPGTRLLVL.

This rearrangement joins TRBV23-1 to TRBJ1-2; D is perhaps TRBD1 (5 bases). TRBV23-1 carries the ORF label, with uncertain function. The V end lost 0 bases, the J end lost 4 bases, and 9 bases lay between the germline ends. The CDR3 runs 14 residues. The CDR3: CASSQSLTAYGYTF. The CDR3 nucleotides read TGCGCCAGCAGTCAATCCCTGACAGCCTATGGCTACACCTTC.

The chain joins TRBV7-2 to TRBJ2-7, with 10 positions matching TRBD2. Losses at the gene ends were 4 bases for V and 8 bases for J; bases not matched to a gene: 8. The CDR3 extends over 14 amino acids. Per germline, CDR1 SGHTA and CDR2 FQGNSA. CDR3 in DNA: TGTGCCAGCAGCTCCGGGACTAGCGTCTCCCAGCAGTACTTC. This sequence encodes CASSSGTSVSQQYF. The variable domain in full, completed from reference TRBV7-2 and TRBJ2-7, reads GAGVSQSPSNKVTEKGKDVELRCDPISGHTALYWYRQSLGQGLEFLIYFQGNSAPDKSGLPSDRFSAERTGGSVSTLTIQRTQQEDSAVYLCASSSGTSVSQQYFGPGTRLTVT.

The chain's CDR3 is CSVSGAGGNQPQHF. DNA for the CDR3: TGCAGCGTTTCGGGGGCAGGGGGAAATCAGCCCCAGCATTTT. The chain combines TRBV29-1 with TRBJ1-5; 7 bases line up with TRBD1. V shed 5 bases and J 4 bases; nucleotides not matched to a gene: 8. Germline V lookup: CDR1 SQVTM, CDR2 ANQGSEA. This CDR3 spans 14 amino acids.

V gene TRBV5-1 combines with J gene TRBJ1-1; D unclear. The CDR3 is 14 residues long. V dropped 0 bases and J dropped 2 bases, with 8 bases sitting between them. Germline assignment: CDR1 SGHRS and CDR2 YFSETQ. The CDR3 here is CASSLGGLNTEAFF. CDR3 bases: TGCGCCAGCAGCTTGGGGGGTCTTAACACTGAAGCTTTCTTT.

J is TRBJ1-1 and V is TRBV19; D not resolved. CDR1 and CDR2 (germline): LNHDA, SQIVND (reference sequence). Trimming took off 10 bases at V and 7 bases at J, with 22 bases between the two ends. The CDR3 loop spans 14 amino acids. The CDR3 protein is CATSLLGSGSEAFF. DNA for the CDR3: TGTGCCACTTCACTGCTGGGGTCTGGGAGTGAAGCTTTCTTT.

DNA of the CDR3: TGCGCCAGCAGCCATGGGACCGAAGAGACCCAGTACTTC. Its protein is CASSHGTEETQYF. The gene calls are TRBV4-3 and TRBJ2-5, with D possibly called TRBD1 or TRBD2 (5 bases each). In germline, CDR1 is LGHNA, CDR2 YSLEER. The length of the CDR3 is 13 residues. V shed 3 bases and J shed 3 bases, with 8 bases lying between them.

V gene TRBV30 combines with J gene TRBJ1-5; D unresolved. The CDR3 totals 14 residues. V was shortened by 1 base and J by 0 bases, with 7 bases between the two germline ends. Per the germline V gene, CDR1 is GTSNPN and CDR2 is SVGIG (reference sequence). CDR3 DNA sequence: TGTGCCTGGAGTGGGGTTTATAGCAATCAGCCCCAGCATTTT. Its translation: CAWSGVYSNQPQHF.

The CDR3, as DNA: TGTGCCAGCAGCTTGGCAGGGGTTAATGAAAAACTGTTTTTT. Translating gives CASSLAGVNEKLFF. The genes are TRBV5-5 and TRBJ1-4; perhaps TRBD1 as D (6 bases). The CDR3 is 14 amino acids. V was cut by 0 bases and J by 4 bases, with 7 bases left in between. The germline V gene has CDR1 SGHKS and CDR2 YYEKEE (reference sequence).

The rearrangement links TRBV11-2 to TRBJ2-7; D call uncertain. This CDR3 has 15 amino acids. V gave up 5 bases and J gave up 6 bases, with 20 bases separating them. Germline V gene sequence: CDR1 SGHAT, CDR2 FQNNGV. The DNA of the CDR3 is TGTGCCAGCAGCCCAGGAACAATAACGATGGGCGAGCAGTACTTC. Translating gives CASSPGTITMGEQYF.

This sequence joins TRBV30 and TRBJ1-2; 9 bases fit TRBD1. The V gene's germline CDR1 is GTSNPN and CDR2 SVGIG (reference sequence). Trimming removed 0 bases from V and 3 bases from J; junction bases left unmatched: 8. This CDR3 has 16 residues. CDR3 sequence (DNA): TGTGCCTGGAGTGTCGGGACAGGGTTCCACTACTATGGCTACACCTTC. It is translated as CAWSVGTGFHYYGYTF.

The sample holds a few counts of this clone. The rearrangement joins TRBV7-2 to TRBJ1-2; D is ambiguous. The CDR3 spans 13 residues. The V gene lost 0 bases and the J gene lost 4 bases, with 6 bases spanning the gap. Germline lookup yields CDR1 SGHTA and CDR2 FQGNSA. As DNA, the CDR3 is TGTGCCAGCAGCTTAGCGGGTTCCTATGGCTACACCTTC. Its protein is CASSLAGSYGYTF.

The rearrangement uses TRBV10-2 and TRBJ2-7; no clear D. V lost 1 base to trimming and J lost 1 base, with 8 bases between them. The length of the CDR3 is 14 residues. Germline V gives CDR1 WSHSY, CDR2 SAAADI. CDR3 loop: CASSEWILSYEQYF. DNA for the CDR3: TGCGCCAGCAGTGAGTGGATACTTTCCTACGAGCAGTACTTC.

The rearrangement joins TRBV27 to TRBJ2-7; unclear D gene. This CDR3 region has 15 residues. The V and J ends lost 2 bases and 0 bases respectively, with 11 bases between them. Germline CDR1 is MNHEY and CDR2 is SMNVEV (reference sequence). As DNA, the CDR3 is TGTGCCAGCAGTTTACGAATGGGTCCCTCCTACGAGCAGTACTTC. It encodes CASSLRMGPSYEQYF.